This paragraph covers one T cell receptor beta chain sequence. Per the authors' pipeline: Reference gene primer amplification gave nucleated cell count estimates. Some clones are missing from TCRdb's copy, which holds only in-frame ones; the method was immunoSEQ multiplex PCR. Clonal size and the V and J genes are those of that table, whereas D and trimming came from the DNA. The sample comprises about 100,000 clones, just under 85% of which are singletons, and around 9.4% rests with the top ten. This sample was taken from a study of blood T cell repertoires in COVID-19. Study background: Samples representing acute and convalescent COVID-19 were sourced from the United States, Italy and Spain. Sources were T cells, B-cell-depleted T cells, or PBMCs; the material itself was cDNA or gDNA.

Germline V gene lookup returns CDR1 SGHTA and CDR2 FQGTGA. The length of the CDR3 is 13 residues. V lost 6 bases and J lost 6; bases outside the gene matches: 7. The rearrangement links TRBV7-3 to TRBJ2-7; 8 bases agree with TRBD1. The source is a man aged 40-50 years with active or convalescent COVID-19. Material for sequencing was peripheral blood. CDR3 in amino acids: CASSQGTGAEQYF. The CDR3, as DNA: TGTGCCAGCAGTCAAGGGACAGGCGCCGAGCAGTACTTC.